The entry that follows covers one T cell receptor (beta chain) sequence. In germline, CDR1 is GTSNPN, CDR2 SVGIG (reference sequence). Trimming took 3 bases from V and 5 from J; bases not matched to a gene: 11. The CDR3 consists of 15 residues. Authors' data handling: Estimates of nucleated cell counts were drawn from the amplification of reference gene primers. Sequencing was performed with immunoSEQ multiplex PCR; in TCRdb, only in-frame clones are kept and a portion is missing. The V and J calls and clone size are taken from that table; D and trimming were inferred from the DNA. Of around 190,000 clones listed, around nine tenths are singletons. This entry belongs to a study of blood T cell repertoires in COVID-19. The wider study: Samples of COVID-19 (acute and convalescent) were obtained from the United States, Italy and Spain. PBMCs, B-cell-depleted T cells, or T cells were the source of the cDNA or gDNA that made up the material.

The Seattle patients joined while their infection was active and were tracked longitudinally afterward. This TCR derives from a man in his forties or fifties with COVID-19, enrolled during active disease. Sequenced sample: peripheral blood. The chain employs TRBV30 and TRBJ2-7, with 9 bases lining up with TRBD1. The CDR3 spells CAWRTGGQGGNEQYF. The CDR3 DNA reads TGTGCCTGGAGGACCGGGGGACAGGGAGGTAACGAGCAGTACTTC.